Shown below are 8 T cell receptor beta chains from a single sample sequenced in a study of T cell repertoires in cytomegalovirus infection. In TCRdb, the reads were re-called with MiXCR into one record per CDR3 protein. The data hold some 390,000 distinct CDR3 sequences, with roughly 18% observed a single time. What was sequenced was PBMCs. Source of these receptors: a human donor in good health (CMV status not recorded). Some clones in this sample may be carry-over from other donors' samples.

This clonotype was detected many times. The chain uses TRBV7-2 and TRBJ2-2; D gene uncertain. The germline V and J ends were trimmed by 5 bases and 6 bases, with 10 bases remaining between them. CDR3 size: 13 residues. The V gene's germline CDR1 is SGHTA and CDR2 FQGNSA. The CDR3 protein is CASSPRRAGELFF. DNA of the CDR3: TGTGCCAGCAGCCCAAGAAGGGCCGGGGAGCTGTTTTTT.

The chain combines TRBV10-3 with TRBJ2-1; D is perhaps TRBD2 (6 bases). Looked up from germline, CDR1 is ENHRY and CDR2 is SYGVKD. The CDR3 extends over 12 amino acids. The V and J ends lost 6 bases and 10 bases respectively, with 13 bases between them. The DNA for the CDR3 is TGTGCCATCAGGGGAGCGGGCCGGGAGCAGTTCTTC. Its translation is CAIRGAGREQFF.

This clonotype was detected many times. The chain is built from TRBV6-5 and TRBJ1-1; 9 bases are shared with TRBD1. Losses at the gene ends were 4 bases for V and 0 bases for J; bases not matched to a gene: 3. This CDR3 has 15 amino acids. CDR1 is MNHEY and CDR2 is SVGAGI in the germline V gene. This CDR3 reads CASSWNRGLNTEAFF. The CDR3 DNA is TGTGCCAGCAGTTGGAACAGGGGGCTGAACACTGAAGCTTTCTTT.

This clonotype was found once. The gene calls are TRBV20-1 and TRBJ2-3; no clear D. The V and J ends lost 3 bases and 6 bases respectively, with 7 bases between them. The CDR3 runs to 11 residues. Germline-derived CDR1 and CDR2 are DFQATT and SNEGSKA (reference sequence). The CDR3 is CSASDWDTQYF. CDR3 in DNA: TGCAGTGCTAGTGATTGGGATACGCAGTATTTT.

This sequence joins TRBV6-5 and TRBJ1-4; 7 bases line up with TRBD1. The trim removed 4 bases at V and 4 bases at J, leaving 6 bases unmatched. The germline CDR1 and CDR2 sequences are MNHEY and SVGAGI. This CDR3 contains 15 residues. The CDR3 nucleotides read TGTGCCAGCAGTTCCGGGACAGCGTTTAATGAAAAACTGTTTTTT. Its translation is CASSSGTAFNEKLFF.

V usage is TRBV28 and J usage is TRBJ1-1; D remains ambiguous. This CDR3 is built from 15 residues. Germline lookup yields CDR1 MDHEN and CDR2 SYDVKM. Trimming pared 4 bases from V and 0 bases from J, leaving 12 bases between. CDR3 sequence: CASSWVWTLNTEAFF. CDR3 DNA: TGTGCCAGCAGTTGGGTATGGACGCTGAACACTGAAGCTTTCTTT. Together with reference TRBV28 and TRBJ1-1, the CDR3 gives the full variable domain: DVKVTQSSRYLVKRTGEKVFLECVQDMDHENMFWYRQDPGLGLRLIYFSYDVKMKEKGDIPEGYSVSREKKERFSLILESASTNQTSMYLCASSWVWTLNTEAFFGQGTRLTVV.

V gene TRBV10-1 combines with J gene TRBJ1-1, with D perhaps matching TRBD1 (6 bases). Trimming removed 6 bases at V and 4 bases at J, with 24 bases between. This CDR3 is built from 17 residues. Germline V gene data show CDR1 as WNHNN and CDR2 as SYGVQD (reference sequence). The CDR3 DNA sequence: TGCGCCAGCAGCCTAAGTACCGGGACACAATGTATCACTGAAGCTTTCTTT. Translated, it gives CASSLSTGTQCITEAFF.

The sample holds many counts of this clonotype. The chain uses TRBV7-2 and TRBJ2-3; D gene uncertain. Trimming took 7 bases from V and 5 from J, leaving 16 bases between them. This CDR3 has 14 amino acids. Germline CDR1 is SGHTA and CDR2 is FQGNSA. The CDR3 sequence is CASMLDPQKDTQYF. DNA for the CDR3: TGTGCCAGCATGCTTGACCCGCAGAAAGATACGCAGTATTTT.